The rows below give T cell receptor beta chains drawn from one sample of a study of T cell responses to AZD1222 COVID-19 vaccine. The repertoire was sequenced with immunoSEQ multiplex PCR; TCRdb's copy has only in-frame clones and lacks some. In the table there are about 120,000 clones, about 85% of which are singletons. The source material was peripheral blood, sampled on day 0 of AZD1222 vaccination. All receptors come from an adult in good health. Each CDR3 is given with its conserved first and last residue. The D gene is left open where the match is weak. The size field is filled for only some rows; it gives once, few, many or a size class.

TRBJ2-7,.,TRBV5-4,few,TGTGCCAGCAGCTTGGGCCAGGGAGGCACGAACTACGAGCAGTACTTC,CASSLGQGGTNYEQYF
TRBJ2-3,.,TRBV9,.,TGTGCCAGCAGCGTAGCCCCACAGATCACAGATACGCAGTATTTT,CASSVAPQITDTQYF
TRBJ1-5,.,TRBV9,.,TGTGCCAGCAGCCCCGGGGCACCTAATAGCAATCAGCCCCAGCATTTT,CASSPGAPNSNQPQHF
TRBJ2-7,.,TRBV28,few,TGTGCCAGCAGACCTCTTTCGGAGAGGCAGTACTTC,CASRPLSERQYF
TRBJ2-7,TRBD1,TRBV30,.,TGTGCCTGGAGTGGGGACAGGGAGTCGCAGTACTTC,CAWSGDRESQYF
TRBJ1-4,TRBD1,TRBV6-1,.,TGTGCCAGCAGTGAAGCGACAGGGAGAACTAATGAAAAACTGTTTTTT,CASSEATGRTNEKLFF
TRBJ2-2,.,TRBV19,once,TGTGCCAGTAGTAGTAGTACAGGCGGGGAGCTGTTTTTT,CASSSSTGGELFF
TRBJ2-3,.,TRBV24-1,.,TGTGCCACCAGTCCGCCGTGGGGCACAGATACGCAGTATTTT,CATSPPWGTDTQYF
TRBJ2-2,.,TRBV3-1/TRBV3-2,.,TGTGCCACTCGACCGGGGATGAACACCGGGGAGCTGTTTTTT,CATRPGMNTGELFF
TRBJ2-7,TRBD2,TRBV19,.,TGTGCCAGTAGTCTTAATCCCCCAGGAGCGGGGTCCTACGAGCAGTACTTC,CASSLNPPGAGSYEQYF